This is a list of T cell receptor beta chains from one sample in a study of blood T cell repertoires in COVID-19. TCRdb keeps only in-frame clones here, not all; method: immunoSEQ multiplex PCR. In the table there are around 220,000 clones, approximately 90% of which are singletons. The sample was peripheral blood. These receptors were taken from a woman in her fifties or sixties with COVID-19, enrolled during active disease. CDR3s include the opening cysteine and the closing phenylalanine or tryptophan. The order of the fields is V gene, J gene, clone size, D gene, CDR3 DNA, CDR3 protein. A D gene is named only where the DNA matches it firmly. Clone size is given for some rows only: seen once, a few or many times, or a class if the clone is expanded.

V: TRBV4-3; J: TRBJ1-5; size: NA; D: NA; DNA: TGCGCCAGCAGCCAAGATCGGGACTCGGGGTTTCATCAGCCCCAGCATTTT; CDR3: CASSQDRDSGFHQPQHF
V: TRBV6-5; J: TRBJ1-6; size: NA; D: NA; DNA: TGTGCCAGCAGTCCAGTGGGAGATAGTTCACCCCTCCACTTT; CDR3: CASSPVGDSSPLHF
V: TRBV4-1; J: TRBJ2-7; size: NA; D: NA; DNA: TGCGCCAGCAGCCAACCTTCTAGAAGAGGGGAGCAGTACTTC; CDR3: CASSQPSRRGEQYF
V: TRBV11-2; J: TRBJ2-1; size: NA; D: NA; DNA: TGTGCCAGCAGCCCCAGTAACAATGAGCAGTTCTTC; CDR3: CASSPSNNEQFF
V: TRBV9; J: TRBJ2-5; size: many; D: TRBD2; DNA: TGTGCCAGCAGCGTAGGCCCGGGAGGGGGAGAGACCCAGTACTTC; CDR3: CASSVGPGGGETQYF
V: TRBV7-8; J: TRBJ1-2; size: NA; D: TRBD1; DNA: TGTGCCAGCACCCTTAGAAGTGACAGGGGGGTAAATGGCTACACCTTC; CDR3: CASTLRSDRGVNGYTF
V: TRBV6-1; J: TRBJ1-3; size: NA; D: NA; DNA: TGTGCCAGCAGTGACGGGGTCGGAAACACCATATATTTT; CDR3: CASSDGVGNTIYF
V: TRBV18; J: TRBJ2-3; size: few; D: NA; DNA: TGTGCCAGCTCCATGGGGAGTAGCACAGATACGCAGTATTTT; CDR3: CASSMGSSTDTQYF
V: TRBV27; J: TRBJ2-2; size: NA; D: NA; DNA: TGTGCCAGCAGTTTAAACGGTCCGAACACCGGGGAGCTGTTTTTT; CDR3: CASSLNGPNTGELFF
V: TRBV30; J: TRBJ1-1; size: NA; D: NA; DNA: TGTGCCTGGAGTGTATGGGCAGGCCCGCGTACTGAAGCTTTCTTT; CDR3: CAWSVWAGPRTEAFF